This TCR beta chain was recovered during a study of blood T cell repertoires in COVID-19. Looking at the study overall: Some COVID-19 samples were acute and others convalescent; all came from the United States, Italy and Spain. Sources were T cells, B-cell-depleted T cells, or PBMCs; the material itself was cDNA or gDNA.

Original handling: Amplification of reference gene primers was used by the study to estimate nucleated cell counts. Method: immunoSEQ multiplex PCR; TCRdb's copy keeps in-frame clones and lacks some. D and trimming come from the DNA, and the V and J calls and clone size come from that table. This sample has roughly 250,000 clones, with roughly 82% found just once. This CDR3 spans 14 amino acids. Germline V CDR1 and CDR2: SGHRS, YFSETQ. The ends were cut back, 4 bases at V and 4 bases at J, with 14 bases in the middle. The receptor was isolated from a woman at least 80 years old with active or convalescent COVID-19. Sequencing input: peripheral blood. V is TRBV5-1 and J is TRBJ1-1; perhaps TRBD1 as D (5 bases). CDR3 in DNA: TGCGCCAGCAGCCCGGGGACTGAGGGCACTGAAGCTTTCTTT. As protein: CASSPGTEGTEAFF. The full variable domain, in which reference TRBV5-1 and TRBJ1-1 provide the parts outside the CDR3, is KAGVTQTPRYLIKTRGQQVTLSCSPISGHRSVSWYQQTPGQGLQFLFEYFSETQRNKGNFPGRFSGRQFSNSRSEMNVSTLELGDSALYLCASSPGTEGTEAFFGQGTRLTVV.